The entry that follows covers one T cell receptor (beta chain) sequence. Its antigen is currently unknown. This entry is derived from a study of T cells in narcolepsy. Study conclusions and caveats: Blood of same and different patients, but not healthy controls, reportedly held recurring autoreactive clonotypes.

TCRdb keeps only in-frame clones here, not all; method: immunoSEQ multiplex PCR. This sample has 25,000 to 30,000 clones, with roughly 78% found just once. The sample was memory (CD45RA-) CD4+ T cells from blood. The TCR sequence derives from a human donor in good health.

Here the CDR3 reads CASSQTYEQYF. DNA of the CDR3: TGTGCCAGCAGTCAGACCTACGAGCAGTACTTC. The rearrangement links TRBV28 to TRBJ2-7, with D unclear. V was trimmed by 5 bases and J by 2 bases, leaving 4 bases between them. Germline V lookup: CDR1 MDHEN, CDR2 SYDVKM. CDR3 length: 11 amino acids.